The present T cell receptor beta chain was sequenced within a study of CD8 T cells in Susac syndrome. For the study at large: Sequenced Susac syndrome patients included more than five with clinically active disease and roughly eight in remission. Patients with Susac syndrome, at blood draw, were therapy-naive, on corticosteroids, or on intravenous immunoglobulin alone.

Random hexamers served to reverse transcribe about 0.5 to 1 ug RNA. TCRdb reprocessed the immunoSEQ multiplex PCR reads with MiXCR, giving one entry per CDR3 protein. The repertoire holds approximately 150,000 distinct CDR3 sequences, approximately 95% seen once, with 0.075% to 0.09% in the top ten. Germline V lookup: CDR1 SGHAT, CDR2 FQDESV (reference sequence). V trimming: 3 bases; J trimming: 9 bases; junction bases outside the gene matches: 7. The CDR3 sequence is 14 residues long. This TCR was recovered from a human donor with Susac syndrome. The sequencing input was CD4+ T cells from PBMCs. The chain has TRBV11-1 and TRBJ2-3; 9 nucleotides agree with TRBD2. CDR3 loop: CASSFSGGPWTQYF. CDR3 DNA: TGTGCCAGCAGCTTTAGCGGGGGCCCCTGGACGCAGTATTTT.